One and the same sample provided the 11 T cell receptor beta chains below, sequenced in a study of technical replicates of blood from several donors (dated by TCRdb to the late 2010s). Library method: the immunoSEQ multiplex PCR assay. TCRdb provides this immuneACCESS table in a form limited to in-frame rearrangements. Some clones are lacking; in checked studies, under half of them reflect an unresolved V gene, and why the rest are absent is not known. This sample is represented by 74,000 or so clones; about 92% of them were singletons. Around 0.4% of the sample comes from the top ten. Sequences were obtained from T cells isolated from PBMCs. The receptors stem from a human donor in good health.

The V gene is TRBV9, the J gene TRBJ2-7, with D maybe TRBD2 (6 bases). The CDR3 spans 16 residues. Deletions cut 4 bases from V and 3 bases from J, with 20 bases between. The V gene's germline CDR1 is SGDLS and CDR2 YYNGEE. The CDR3 spells CASSLGPGTGVYEQYF. The CDR3, as DNA: TGTGCCAGCAGCCTCGGTCCCGGGACGGGAGTCTACGAGCAGTACTTC.

The chain uses TRBV13 and TRBJ1-1; D is unclear. V lost 5 bases and J 1 base, leaving 20 bases between the germline ends. CDR3 length equals 17 residues. Germline CDR1 reads PRHDT; CDR2 reads FYEKMQ (reference sequence). DNA of the CDR3: TGTGCCAGCAGCGCCGGGAAGACTGGACGGGAGAACACTGAAGCTTTCTTT. It yields the protein CASSAGKTGRENTEAFF.

The chain has TRBV18 and TRBJ1-3; TRBD1 matches 8 bases. The germline V gene encodes CDR1 KGHSH and CDR2 LQKENI. V shed 3 bases and J 0 bases; nucleotides not matched to a gene: 1. This CDR3 is 15 amino acids long. The CDR3 sequence: CASSPGQGSGNTIYF. DNA for the CDR3: TGTGCCAGCTCACCCGGACAGGGCTCTGGAAACACCATATATTTT.

The chain uses TRBV6-5 and TRBJ2-7; 8 bases are a match to TRBD1. Unmatched junction bases numbered 4, after V lost 0 bases and J lost 3 bases. The CDR3 is 15 amino acids. Per germline, CDR1 MNHEY and CDR2 SVGAGI. CDR3 loop: CASSYSDRGNYEQYF. CDR3 nucleotides: TGTGCCAGCAGTTACTCAGACAGGGGTAACTACGAGCAGTACTTC.

This chain uses TRBV28 with TRBJ2-5, with 8 bases identical to TRBD1. The V gene end was trimmed by 6 bases and the J gene end by 5 bases; junction bases not matched to a gene: 8. Germline CDR1 MDHEN, CDR2 SYDVKM. The CDR3 extends over 14 amino acids. The CDR3: CASSPTGGWETQYF. In DNA form, the CDR3 reads TGTGCCAGCAGCCCCACAGGGGGTTGGGAGACCCAGTACTTC. Drawing the rest from reference TRBV28 and TRBJ2-5, the complete variable domain is DVKVTQSSRYLVKRTGEKVFLECVQDMDHENMFWYRQDPGLGLRLIYFSYDVKMKEKGDIPEGYSVSREKKERFSLILESASTNQTSMYLCASSPTGGWETQYFGPGTRLLVL.

The sample holds one count of this clone. This chain connects TRBV7-2 to TRBJ2-1; 10 bases match TRBD2. Germline lookup yields CDR1 SGHTA and CDR2 FQGNSA. V gave up 5 bases and J gave up 4 bases; unmatched junction bases: 5. The CDR3 consists of 15 residues. The CDR3 spells CASSPTSGNYNEQFF. CDR3 nucleotide sequence: TGTGCCAGCAGCCCAACTAGCGGGAATTACAATGAGCAGTTCTTC.

CDR3 protein: CASSYLKQLTEAFF. CDR3 DNA sequence: TGTGCCAGCAGTTACTTGAAACAGCTCACTGAAGCTTTCTTT. J is TRBJ1-1 and V is TRBV6-6; D ambiguous. This CDR3 region has 14 residues. Trimming took off 1 base at V and 4 bases at J, with 10 bases between the two ends. Germline-derived CDR1 and CDR2 are MNHNY and SVGAGI (reference sequence).

This chain connects TRBV28 to TRBJ2-5; D possibly corresponds to TRBD2 (6 bases). Germline values: CDR1 MDHEN, CDR2 SYDVKM. V was trimmed by 7 bases and J by 4 bases, leaving 16 bases between them. The CDR3 spans 14 residues. In nucleotides, the CDR3 is TGTGCCAGCAAACTAGCTACCGGCTCAGAGACCCAGTACTTC. This codes for CASKLATGSETQYF.

This clone came up once. The chain is built from TRBV11-2 and TRBJ2-3; 8 bases align to TRBD1. V lost 2 bases to trimming and J lost 4 bases; unmatched junction nucleotides: 5. Per germline, CDR1 SGHAT and CDR2 FQNNGV. The CDR3 has 15 amino acids. This chain's CDR3 is CASSLTQGAADTQYF. In nucleotides, the CDR3 is TGTGCCAGCAGCTTAACCCAGGGGGCAGCAGATACGCAGTATTTT.

The gene calls are TRBV4-2 and TRBJ2-1; TRBD2 matches at 9 bases. V lost 0 bases and J lost 5; bases outside the gene matches: 5. Germline loops: CDR1 LGHNA, CDR2 YNFKEQ. CDR3 length: 16 residues. CDR3 DNA sequence: TGTGCCAGCAGCCAAGAGTGGGCGGGAGGGCACAATGAGCAGTTCTTC. Its translation is CASSQEWAGGHNEQFF.

The rearrangement uses TRBV9 and TRBJ2-7, with 7 bases aligning to TRBD1. The CDR3 consists of 14 residues. Looked up from germline, CDR1 is SGDLS and CDR2 is YYNGEE. The V and J ends lost 0 bases and 4 bases, in that order; junction bases with no gene match: 4. The CDR3 sequence: CASSVGGQPYEQYF. The CDR3 nucleotides are TGTGCCAGCAGCGTAGGGGGACAGCCGTACGAGCAGTACTTC.